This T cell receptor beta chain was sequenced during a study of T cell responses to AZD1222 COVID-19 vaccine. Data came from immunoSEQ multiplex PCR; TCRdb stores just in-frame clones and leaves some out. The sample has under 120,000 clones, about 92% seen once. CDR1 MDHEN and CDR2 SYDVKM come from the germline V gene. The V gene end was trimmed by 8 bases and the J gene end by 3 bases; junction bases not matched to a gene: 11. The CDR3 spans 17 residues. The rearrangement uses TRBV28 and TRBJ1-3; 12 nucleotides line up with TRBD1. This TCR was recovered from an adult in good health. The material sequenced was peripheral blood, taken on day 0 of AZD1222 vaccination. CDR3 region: CASRTGTGGFSGNTIYF. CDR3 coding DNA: TGTGCCAGCCGGACCGGGACAGGGGGCTTCAGTGGAAACACCATATATTTT. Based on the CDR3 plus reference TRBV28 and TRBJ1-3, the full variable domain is DVKVTQSSRYLVKRTGEKVFLECVQDMDHENMFWYRQDPGLGLRLIYFSYDVKMKEKGDIPEGYSVSREKKERFSLILESASTNQTSMYLCASRTGTGGFSGNTIYFGEGSWLTVV.